The 8 T cell receptor beta chains in this list originate from one sample, sequenced in a study of cytomegalovirus exposure and HLA in healthy donors. A multiplex PCR was run with 60 Vbeta primers and 13 Jbeta primers. Libraries were prepared by immunoSEQ multiplex PCR; TCRdb keeps only in-frame clonotypes and omits some of them. The repertoire holds some 90,000 clones, with around 80% as singletons. The sequenced sample was PBMCs. These receptors all stem from a male donor in good health and CMV-seropositive.

The chain uses TRBV13 and TRBJ2-3, with 7 bases that match TRBD2. Germline V gene data show CDR1 as PRHDT and CDR2 as FYEKMQ (reference sequence). The CDR3 loop spans 17 amino acids. Unmatched junction bases numbered 12, after V lost 5 bases and J lost 1 base. The CDR3 DNA reads as TGTGCCAGCAGCCTGTATGTCGGCGGGAGCCGCACAGATACGCAGTATTTT. Amino acid sequence: CASSLYVGGSRTDTQYF.

V usage is TRBV9 and J usage is TRBJ1-6; D not resolved. Trimming took 2 bases from V and 8 from J, leaving 11 bases between them. CDR1 and CDR2 from the germline V gene are SGDLS and YYNGEE. The CDR3 is 14 residues long. The CDR3 DNA reads TGTGCCAGCAGCGTCGACATGGAGGATTCACCCCTCCACTTT. This gives the protein CASSVDMEDSPLHF.

The rearrangement uses TRBV6-5 and TRBJ2-1, with D perhaps matching TRBD1 (6 bases). In germline, CDR1 is MNHEY, CDR2 SVGAGI. V dropped 5 bases and J dropped 3 bases, with 11 bases sitting between them. The CDR3 totals 14 residues. This CDR3 is CASSPRTVYNEQFF. The CDR3 DNA reads TGTGCCAGCAGTCCACGGACAGTCTACAATGAGCAGTTCTTC.

The chain joins TRBV19 to TRBJ1-5; D is perhaps TRBD1 (5 bases). CDR1 and CDR2 from the germline V gene are LNHDA and SQIVND (reference sequence). CDR3 length equals 15 residues. V was clipped by 9 bases and J by 3 bases, with 18 bases between them. The CDR3 coding sequence is TGTGCCAGCCAGGGCGCCCTGCATCCCAATCAGCCCCAGCATTTT. Translating gives CASQGALHPNQPQHF. Full variable domain (missing parts from reference TRBV19 and TRBJ1-5): DGGITQSPKYLFRKEGQNVTLSCEQNLNHDAMYWYRQDPGQGLRLIYYSQIVNDFQKGDIAEGYSVSREKKESFPLTVTSAQKNPTAFYLCASQGALHPNQPQHFGDGTRLSIL.

The chain carries TRBV28 and TRBJ1-2; D gene unclear. V was trimmed by 3 bases and J by 10 bases, leaving 12 bases between them. The germline CDR1 and CDR2 sequences are MDHEN and SYDVKM. The CDR3 covers 12 residues. The CDR3: CASSLYGGYYTF. The CDR3 bases are TGTGCCAGCAGTTTGTACGGCGGCTACTACACCTTC.

V and J are TRBV2 and TRBJ2-5; weak D call: TRBD2 (6 bases). Looked up from germline, CDR1 is SNHLY and CDR2 is FYNNEI. Trimming stripped 0 bases from V and 1 base from J, with 9 bases between. CDR3 length: 15 amino acids. CDR3 region: CASSEARGPQETQYF. DNA for the CDR3: TGTGCCAGCAGTGAAGCGCGGGGCCCCCAAGAGACCCAGTACTTC.

The V gene is TRBV30, the J gene TRBJ1-2, with 8 bases matching TRBD1. J was trimmed by 4 bases and V by 5 bases; bases with no gene match: 6. Germline V gene sequence: CDR1 GTSNPN, CDR2 SVGIG (reference sequence). This CDR3 region has 13 residues. CDR3 loop: CAWQHRGTYGYTF. The CDR3 nucleotides read TGTGCCTGGCAACACAGGGGGACCTATGGCTACACCTTC.

The chain uses TRBV19 and TRBJ1-1; D unclear. V lost 2 bases to trimming and J lost 4 bases, with 11 bases between them. CDR1 is LNHDA, CDR2 SQIVND, per germline (reference sequence). The CDR3 sequence is 14 residues long. The CDR3 spells CASSILGSGTEAFF. The CDR3 DNA follows: TGTGCCAGTAGTATACTAGGCTCGGGCACTGAAGCTTTCTTT.